One and the same sample provided the 10 T cell receptor beta chains below, sequenced in a study of blood T cell repertoires in COVID-19. Profiled with immunoSEQ multiplex PCR; TCRdb holds only in-frame clones, not every one. The sample consists of roughly 300,000 clones, 80% to 90% of them appearing once. Sequenced material: PBMCs or T cells enriched from blood (not recorded which). These receptors were taken from a woman in her 40s with acute COVID-19.

The V call is TRBV3-1 (or the pseudogene TRBV3-2), the J call TRBJ2-2; D is ambiguous. Trimming took off 2 bases at V and 6 bases at J, with 7 bases between the two ends. Germline V gives CDR1 LGHDT, CDR2 YNNKEL (reference sequence). The CDR3 runs 13 residues. CDR3 nucleotide sequence: TGTGCCAGCAGCCAAAGTAAGCCCGGGGAGCTGTTTTTT. This gives the protein CASSQSKPGELFF.

The chain's CDR3 is CASSITGVSSPLHF. The DNA for the CDR3 is TGTGCCAGTAGTATTACAGGGGTAAGCTCACCCCTCCACTTT. The V gene is TRBV19, the J gene TRBJ1-6; TRBD1 matches at 7 bases. V lost 3 bases to trimming and J lost 10 bases; unmatched junction nucleotides: 6. The length of the CDR3 is 14 residues. Looked up from germline, CDR1 is LNHDA and CDR2 is SQIVND (reference sequence).

This chain connects TRBV6-5 to TRBJ1-2, with D possibly being TRBD1 (5 bases). Trimming took off 5 bases at V and 2 bases at J, with 15 bases between the two ends. CDR1 is MNHEY and CDR2 is SVGAGI in the germline V gene. The CDR3 runs 15 residues. The CDR3 sequence: CASSLATGHNYGYTF. For the CDR3, the DNA is TGTGCCAGCAGTCTGGCCACCGGACACAACTATGGCTACACCTTC.

In this sample, this clone turned up once. The gene calls are TRBV4-2 and TRBJ2-2, with a weak D call TRBD2 (6 bases). The V end was cut by 4 bases, the J end by 5 bases, with 14 bases between. The CDR3 extends over 15 amino acids. Germline assignment: CDR1 LGHNA and CDR2 YNFKEQ. For the CDR3, the DNA is TGTGCCAGCAGCCCTCTTAAGGAGGGAACCGGGGAGCTGTTTTTT. Encoded protein: CASSPLKEGTGELFF.

The V and J genes are TRBV4-2 and TRBJ2-2; weak D call: TRBD2 (6 bases). The CDR3 runs to 16 residues. Germline V lookup: CDR1 LGHNA, CDR2 YNFKEQ. With 4 bases removed from V and 1 base from J, the gap between germline ends came to 13 bases. The CDR3 DNA sequence: TGTGCCAGCAGCCCTTCGGACGGGGGGAACACCGGGGAGCTGTTTTTT. It encodes CASSPSDGGNTGELFF.

The DNA for the CDR3 is TGTGCCAGCTCACCGACAGAGAGCACCGGGGAGCTGTTTTTT. Translated: CASSPTESTGELFF. This chain connects TRBV18 to TRBJ2-2; D perhaps matches TRBD1 (5 bases). Germline CDR1 is KGHSH and CDR2 is LQKENI. V was clipped by 3 bases and J by 4 bases, with 9 bases between them. This CDR3 has 14 residues.

The chain uses TRBV6-5 and TRBJ2-5; 11 nucleotides agree with TRBD2. The ends lost 2 bases at V and 5 bases at J; junction bases unmatched: 4. This CDR3 region has 15 residues. In germline, CDR1 is MNHEY, CDR2 SVGAGI. The CDR3 nucleotides read TGTGCCAGCAGTTACCAACTAGCGGGAGCTGAGACCCAGTACTTC. Its translation: CASSYQLAGAETQYF.

The sample holds one count of this clone. Other DNA sequences in this specimen translate into the identical CDR3. The rearrangement joins TRBV9 to TRBJ1-1; TRBD1 might be the D (5 bases). The CDR3 spans 15 residues. CDR1 and CDR2 (germline): SGDLS, YYNGEE. The germline V and J ends were trimmed by 0 bases and 0 bases, with 9 bases remaining between them. The CDR3 nucleotides read TGTGCCAGCAGCGTAGGAGACAGACTGAACACTGAAGCTTTCTTT. Amino acids: CASSVGDRLNTEAFF.

The chain couples TRBV6-5 to TRBJ2-7; 11 bases line up with TRBD1. Germline V gene lookup returns CDR1 MNHEY and CDR2 SVGAGI. The trim removed 2 bases at V and 4 bases at J, leaving 1 base unmatched. The CDR3 runs 14 residues. DNA for the CDR3: TGTGCCAGCAGTTACGGGACAGGGGGTTACGAGCAGTACTTC. It translates to CASSYGTGGYEQYF.

This sequence joins TRBV5-1 and TRBJ2-3, with 9 bases lining up with TRBD1. Trimming cost V 4 bases and J 0 bases; bases outside gene matches: 3. This CDR3 comprises 15 residues. CDR1 is SGHRS, CDR2 YFSETQ, per germline. Here the CDR3 reads CASSAGQGSTDTQYF. CDR3 sequence (DNA): TGCGCCAGCAGCGCCGGACAGGGGAGCACAGATACGCAGTATTTT. Supplemented by reference TRBV5-1 and TRBJ2-3, the full variable domain reads KAGVTQTPRYLIKTRGQQVTLSCSPISGHRSVSWYQQTPGQGLQFLFEYFSETQRNKGNFPGRFSGRQFSNSRSEMNVSTLELGDSALYLCASSAGQGSTDTQYFGPGTRLTVL.